These 2 T cell receptor beta chains came from one sample sequenced in a study of cytomegalovirus exposure and HLA in healthy donors. The PCR made use of 60 Vbeta and 13 Jbeta primers. The data were produced by immunoSEQ multiplex PCR, yet TCRdb's version contains in-frame clones alone and is incomplete. The data show around 160,000 clones, with roughly 85% seen just once and roughly 10% held by the top ten. The source material was PBMCs. Receptor source: a man in his late teens or twenties in good health and CMV-seropositive.

This clone appeared a single time. The rearrangement uses TRBV4-1 and TRBJ2-7; TRBD2 is a possible D gene (7 bases). The CDR3 is made up of 13 amino acids. In germline, CDR1 is MGHRA, CDR2 YSYEKL. The ends were cut back, 6 bases at V and 3 bases at J, with 12 bases in the middle. This CDR3 reads CASRAGASYEQYF. The CDR3 region has the DNA TGCGCCAGCAGGGCGGGGGCCAGCTACGAGCAGTACTTC.

This clone came up a few times. V is TRBV4-1 and J is TRBJ2-7, with D perhaps TRBD1 (6 bases). Trimming shortened V by 0 bases and J by 7 bases, and 16 bases separated the two germline ends. The CDR3 sequence is 15 residues long. Germline V gene lookup returns CDR1 MGHRA and CDR2 YSYEKL. This CDR3 reads CASSQDQTGWGEQYF. For the CDR3, the DNA is TGCGCCAGCAGCCAAGATCAAACAGGGTGGGGGGAGCAGTACTTC.